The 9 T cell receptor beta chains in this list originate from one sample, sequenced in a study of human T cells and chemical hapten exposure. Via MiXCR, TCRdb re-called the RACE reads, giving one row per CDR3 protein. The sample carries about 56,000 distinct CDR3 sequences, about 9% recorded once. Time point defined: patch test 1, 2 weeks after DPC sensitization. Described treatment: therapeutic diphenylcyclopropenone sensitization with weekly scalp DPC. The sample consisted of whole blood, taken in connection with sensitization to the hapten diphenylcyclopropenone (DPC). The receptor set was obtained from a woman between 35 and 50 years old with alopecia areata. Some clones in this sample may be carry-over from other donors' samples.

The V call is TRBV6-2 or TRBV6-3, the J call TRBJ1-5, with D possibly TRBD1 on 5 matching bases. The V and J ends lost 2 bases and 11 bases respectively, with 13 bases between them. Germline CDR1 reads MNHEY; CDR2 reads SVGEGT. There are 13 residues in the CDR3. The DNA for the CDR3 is TGTGCCAGCAGTTACGCCGCCCGAGGGGCCCAGCATTTT. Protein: CASSYAARGAQHF.

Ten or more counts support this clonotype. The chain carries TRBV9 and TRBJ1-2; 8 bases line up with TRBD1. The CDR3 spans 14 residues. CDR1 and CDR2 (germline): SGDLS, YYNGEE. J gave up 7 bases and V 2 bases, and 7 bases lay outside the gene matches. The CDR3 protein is CASSVADRASGYTF. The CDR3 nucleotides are TGTGCCAGCAGCGTGGCGGACAGGGCCAGTGGCTACACCTTC.

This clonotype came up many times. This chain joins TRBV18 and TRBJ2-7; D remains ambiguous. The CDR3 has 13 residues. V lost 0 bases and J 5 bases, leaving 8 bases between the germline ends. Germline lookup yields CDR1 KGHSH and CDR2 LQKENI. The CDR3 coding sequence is TGTGCCAGCTCACCACCGATGAACGACGAGCAGTACTTC. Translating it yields CASSPPMNDEQYF.

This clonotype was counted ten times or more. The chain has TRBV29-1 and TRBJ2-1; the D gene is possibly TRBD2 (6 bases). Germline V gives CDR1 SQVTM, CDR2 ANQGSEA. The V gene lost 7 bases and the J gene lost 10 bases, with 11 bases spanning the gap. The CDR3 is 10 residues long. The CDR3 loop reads CSAGGGEQFF. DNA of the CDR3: TGCAGCGCTGGGGGAGGAGAGCAGTTCTTC.

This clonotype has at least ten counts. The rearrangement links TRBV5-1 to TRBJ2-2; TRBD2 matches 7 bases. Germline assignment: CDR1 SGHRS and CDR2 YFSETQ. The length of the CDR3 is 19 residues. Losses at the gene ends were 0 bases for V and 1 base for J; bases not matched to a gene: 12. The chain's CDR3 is CASSLEGSQASGNTGELFF. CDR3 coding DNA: TGCGCCAGCAGCTTGGAAGGAAGCCAAGCTAGCGGGAACACCGGGGAGCTGTTTTTT.

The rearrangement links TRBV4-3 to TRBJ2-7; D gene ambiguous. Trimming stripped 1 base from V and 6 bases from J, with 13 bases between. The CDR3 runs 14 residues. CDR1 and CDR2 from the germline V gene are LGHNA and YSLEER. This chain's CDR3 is CASSQGGFSSEQYF. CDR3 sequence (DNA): TGCGCCAGCAGCCAAGGAGGCTTTAGTAGCGAGCAGTACTTC.

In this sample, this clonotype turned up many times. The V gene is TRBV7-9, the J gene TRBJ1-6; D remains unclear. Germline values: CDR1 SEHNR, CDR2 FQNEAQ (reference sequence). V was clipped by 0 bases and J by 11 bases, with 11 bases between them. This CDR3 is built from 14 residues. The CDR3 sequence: CASSLAEGWAPLHF. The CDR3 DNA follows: TGTGCCAGCAGCTTAGCGGAGGGTTGGGCACCCCTCCACTTT.

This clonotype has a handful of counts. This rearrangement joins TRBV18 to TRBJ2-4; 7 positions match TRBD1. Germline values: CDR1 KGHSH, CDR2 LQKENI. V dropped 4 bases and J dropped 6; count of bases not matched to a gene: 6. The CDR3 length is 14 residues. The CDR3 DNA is TGTGCCAGCTCACTCTCCCGACAGGGAAACATTCAGTACTTC. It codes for CASSLSRQGNIQYF.

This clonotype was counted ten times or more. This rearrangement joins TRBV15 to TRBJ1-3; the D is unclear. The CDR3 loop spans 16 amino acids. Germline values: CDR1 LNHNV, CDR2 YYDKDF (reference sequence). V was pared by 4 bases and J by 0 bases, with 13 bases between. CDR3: CATSNGRSYSGNTIYF. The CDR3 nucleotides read TGTGCCACCAGCAACGGCAGAAGCTACTCTGGAAACACCATATATTTT. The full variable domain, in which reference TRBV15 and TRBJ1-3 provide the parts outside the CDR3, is DAMVIQNPRYQVTQFGKPVTLSCSQTLNHNVMYWYQQKSSQAPKLLFHYYDKDFNNEADTPDNFQSRRPNTSFCFLDIRSPGLGDTAMYLCATSNGRSYSGNTIYFGEGSWLTVV.